This TCR beta chain was captured in a study of T-cell reconstitution after alpha-beta-depleted transplantation in children. The TCRbeta library was prepared with unique molecular identifiers. TCRdb reprocessed the PCR reads via MiXCR and lists one record per CDR3 protein. The repertoire consists of some 390,000 distinct CDR3 sequences, with approximately 20% occurring once and the leading ten covering 3% to 4%. The CDR3 is 13 amino acids. V was clipped by 5 bases and J by 3 bases, with 11 bases between them. The clonotype was recovered from a human donor who donated a stem cell graft to a child with acute myeloid leukemia. This sequence joins TRBV12-3 or TRBV12-4 and TRBJ2-7; no reliable D call. The sample consisted of PBMCs from the stem cell graft donor, taken from the stem cell graft. This chain's CDR3 is CASSVDILYEQYF. DNA of the CDR3: TGTGCCAGCAGTGTCGACATTCTCTACGAGCAGTACTTC.